The source of this T cell receptor beta chain is a study of early T cells in non-severe SARS-CoV-2 infection. Study context: Sequencing of bulk RNA from unsorted whole blood was done, without chain pairing. Whole-study findings and limits: Missing private and CD4 specificities, VDJdb matching favored anti-spike CD8 responses.

Concerning this clonotype itself: What it binds is not known.

Each cDNA molecule carried a unique molecular identifier. TCRdb itself ran the 5' RACE reads through MiXCR, one entry per CDR3 protein. The sample contains roughly 32,000 distinct CDR3 sequences, 5.5% to 7.5% of which appear only once. V was shortened by 8 bases and J by 1 base, with 17 bases between the two germline ends. Germline V gives CDR1 SNHLY, CDR2 FYNNEI. CDR3 length: 15 residues. Input material: whole blood. The TCR sequence derives from an adult who was a healthcare worker with PCR-confirmed SARS-CoV-2 infection or an uninfected control (not recorded which). The chain couples TRBV2 to TRBJ1-1; D is possibly TRBD1 (6 bases). As DNA, the CDR3 is TGTGCCAGCCTAAAAGGGGGGGCAAGGAACACTGAAGCTTTCTTT. This sequence encodes CASLKGGARNTEAFF.